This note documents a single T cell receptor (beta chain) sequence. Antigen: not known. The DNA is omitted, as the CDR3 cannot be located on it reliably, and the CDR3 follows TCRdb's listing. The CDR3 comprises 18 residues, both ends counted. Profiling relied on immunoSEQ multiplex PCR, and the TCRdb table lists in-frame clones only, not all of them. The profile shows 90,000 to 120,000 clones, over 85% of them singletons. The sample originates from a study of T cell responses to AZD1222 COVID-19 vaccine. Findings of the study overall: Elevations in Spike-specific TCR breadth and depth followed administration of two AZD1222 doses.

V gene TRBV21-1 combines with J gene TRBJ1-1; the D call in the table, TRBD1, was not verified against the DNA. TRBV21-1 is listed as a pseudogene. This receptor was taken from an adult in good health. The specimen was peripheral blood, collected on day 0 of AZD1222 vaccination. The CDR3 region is CASSNREGFGQGSTEAFF.